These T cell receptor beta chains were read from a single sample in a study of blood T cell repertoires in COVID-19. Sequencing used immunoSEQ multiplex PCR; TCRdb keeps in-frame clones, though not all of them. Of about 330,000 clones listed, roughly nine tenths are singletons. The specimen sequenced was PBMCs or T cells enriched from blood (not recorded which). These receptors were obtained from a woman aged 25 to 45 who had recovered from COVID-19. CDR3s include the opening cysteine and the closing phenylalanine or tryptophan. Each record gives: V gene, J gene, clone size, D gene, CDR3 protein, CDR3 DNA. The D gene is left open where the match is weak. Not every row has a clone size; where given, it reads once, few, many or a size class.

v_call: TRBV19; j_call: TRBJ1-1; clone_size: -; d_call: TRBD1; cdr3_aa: CASRIRDSYNTEAFF; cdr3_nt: TGTGCCAGCCGAATCCGGGACAGCTATAACACTGAAGCTTTCTTT
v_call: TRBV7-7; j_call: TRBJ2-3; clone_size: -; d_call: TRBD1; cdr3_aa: CASSPGTGAADTQYF; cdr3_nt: TGTGCTAGCAGCCCCGGGACAGGGGCTGCAGATACGCAGTATTTT
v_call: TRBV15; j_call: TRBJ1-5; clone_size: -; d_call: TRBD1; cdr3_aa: CATSSTGTGGTLWDF; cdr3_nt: TGTGCCACCAGCAGCACCGGGACAGGAGGAACCCTATGGGATTTT
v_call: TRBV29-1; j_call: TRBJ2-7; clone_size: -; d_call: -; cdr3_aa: CSVEGDTRSPYEQYF; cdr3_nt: TGCAGCGTTGAAGGCGATACTAGGTCTCCCTACGAGCAGTACTTC
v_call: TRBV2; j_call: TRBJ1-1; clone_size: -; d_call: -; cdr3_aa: CASSEDGGLTEAFF; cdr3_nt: TGTGCCAGCAGCGAGGACGGGGGGCTGACTGAAGCTTTCTTT
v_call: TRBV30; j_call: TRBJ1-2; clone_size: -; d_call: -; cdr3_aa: CAWSHPGSYGYTF; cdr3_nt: TGTGCCTGGAGCCATCCTGGGAGCTATGGCTACACCTTC
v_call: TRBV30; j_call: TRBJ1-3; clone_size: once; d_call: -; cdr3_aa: CAWSPKGNTIYF; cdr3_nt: TGTGCCTGGAGCCCAAAAGGAAACACCATATATTTT
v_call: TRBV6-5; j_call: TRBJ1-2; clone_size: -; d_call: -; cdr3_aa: CASGGLGTNNYGYTF; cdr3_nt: TGTGCCTCCGGAGGCCTCGGAACTAATAACTATGGCTACACCTTC
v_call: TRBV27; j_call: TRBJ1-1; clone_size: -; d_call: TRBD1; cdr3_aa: CASKLTGGWHTEAFF; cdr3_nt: TGTGCCAGCAAACTCACAGGGGGCTGGCACACTGAAGCTTTCTTT
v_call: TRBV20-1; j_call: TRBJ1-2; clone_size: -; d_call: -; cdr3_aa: CSAGGRETATF; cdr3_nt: TGCAGTGCGGGAGGGAGGGAGACAGCCACCTTC
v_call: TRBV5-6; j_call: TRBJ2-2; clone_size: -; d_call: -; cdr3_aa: CASSLVQTNTGELFF; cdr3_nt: TGTGCCAGCAGCTTGGTTCAGACTAACACCGGGGAGCTGTTTTTT
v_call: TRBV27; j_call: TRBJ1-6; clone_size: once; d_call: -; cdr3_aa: CASSPGGAGNSPLHF; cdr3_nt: TGTGCCAGCAGCCCCGGGGGGGCCGGCAATTCACCCCTCCACTTT
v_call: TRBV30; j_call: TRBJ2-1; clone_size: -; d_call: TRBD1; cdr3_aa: CARQGSYNEQFF; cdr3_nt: TGTGCCAGACAGGGGTCCTACAATGAGCAGTTCTTC
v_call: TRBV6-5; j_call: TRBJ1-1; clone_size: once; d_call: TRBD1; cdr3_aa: CASSYGQGTEAFF; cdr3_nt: TGTGCCAGCAGTTACGGACAGGGCACTGAAGCTTTCTTT
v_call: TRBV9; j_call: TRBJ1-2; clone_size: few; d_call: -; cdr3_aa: CASSVGGGQRDYGYTF; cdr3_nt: TGTGCCAGCAGCGTAGGGGGCGGACAGAGGGACTATGGCTACACCTTC
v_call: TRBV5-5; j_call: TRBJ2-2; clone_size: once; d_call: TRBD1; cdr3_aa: CASSGPGQGYTGELFF; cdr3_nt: TGTGCCAGCAGCGGACCGGGACAGGGGTACACCGGGGAGCTGTTTTTT
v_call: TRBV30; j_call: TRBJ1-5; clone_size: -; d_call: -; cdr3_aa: CAWSVRGGNQPQHF; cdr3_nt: TGTGCCTGGAGTGTACGGGGGGGGAATCAGCCCCAGCATTTT
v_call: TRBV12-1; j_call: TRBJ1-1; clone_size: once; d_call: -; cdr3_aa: CASSALQGGDTEAFF; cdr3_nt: TGTGCCAGCAGCGCGCTACAGGGAGGGGACACTGAAGCTTTCTTT
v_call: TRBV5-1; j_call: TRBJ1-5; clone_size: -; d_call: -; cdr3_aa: CASSLDRAGQPQHF; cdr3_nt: TGCGCCAGCAGCTTGGACAGGGCCGGGCAGCCCCAGCATTTT
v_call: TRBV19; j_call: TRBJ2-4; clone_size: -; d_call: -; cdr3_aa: CASSNAGVFGKNIQYF; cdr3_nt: TGTGCCAGTAGTAACGCAGGGGTCTTTGGCAAAAACATTCAGTACTTC
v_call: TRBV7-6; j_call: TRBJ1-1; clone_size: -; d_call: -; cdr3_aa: CASSLARGNTEAFF; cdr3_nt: TGTGCCAGCAGCTTAGCTAGGGGGAACACTGAAGCTTTCTTT
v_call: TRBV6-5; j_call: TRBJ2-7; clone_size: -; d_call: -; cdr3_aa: CASSLLHEQYF; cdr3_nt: TGTGCCAGCAGTTTACTCCACGAGCAGTACTTC
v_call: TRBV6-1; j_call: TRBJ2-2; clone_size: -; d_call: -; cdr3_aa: CASSEKVGPGAGELFF; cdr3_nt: TGTGCCAGCAGTGAAAAAGTGGGGCCAGGGGCCGGGGAGCTGTTTTTT
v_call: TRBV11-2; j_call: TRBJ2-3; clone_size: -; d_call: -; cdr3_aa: CASSFQRGAGDTQYF; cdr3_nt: TGTGCCAGCAGCTTTCAACGGGGGGCTGGAGATACGCAGTATTTT
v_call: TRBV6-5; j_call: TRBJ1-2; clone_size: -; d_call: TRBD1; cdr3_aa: CASRRPGQGYYGYTF; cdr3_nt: TGTGCCAGCAGACGACCGGGACAGGGGTACTATGGCTACACCTTC
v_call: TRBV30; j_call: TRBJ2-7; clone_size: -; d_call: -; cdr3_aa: CAWSLSAYEQYF; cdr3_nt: TGTGCCTGGAGTTTATCAGCCTACGAGCAGTACTTC
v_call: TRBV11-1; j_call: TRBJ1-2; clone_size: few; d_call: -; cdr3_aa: CASSLADSSYGYTF; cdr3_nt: TGTGCCAGCAGCTTAGCCGACAGTAGCTATGGCTACACCTTC
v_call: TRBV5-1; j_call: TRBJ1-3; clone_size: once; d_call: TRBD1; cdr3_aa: CASSLDGTGAGNTIYF; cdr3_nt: TGCGCCAGCAGCTTGGATGGGACAGGGGCGGGAAACACCATATATTTT
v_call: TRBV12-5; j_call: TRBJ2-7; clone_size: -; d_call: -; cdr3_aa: CASGRRGQRLLDEQYF; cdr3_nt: TGTGCTAGTGGTCGGAGAGGGCAGCGCCTGTTGGACGAGCAGTACTTC
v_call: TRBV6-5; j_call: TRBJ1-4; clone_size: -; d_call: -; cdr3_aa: CASHTGNQNEKLFF; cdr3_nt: TGTGCCAGCCACACAGGGAACCAAAATGAAAAACTGTTTTTT
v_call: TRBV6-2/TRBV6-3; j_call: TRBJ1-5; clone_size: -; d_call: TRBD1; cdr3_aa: CASSPIPTGDNQPQHF; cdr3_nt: TGTGCCAGCAGTCCCATTCCGACAGGGGACAATCAGCCCCAGCATTTT
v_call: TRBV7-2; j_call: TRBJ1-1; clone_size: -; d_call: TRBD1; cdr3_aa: CASSMGQGNTEAFF; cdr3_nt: TGTGCCAGCAGCATGGGACAGGGGAACACTGAAGCTTTCTTT
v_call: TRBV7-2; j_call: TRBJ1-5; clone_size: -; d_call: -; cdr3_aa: CASSLVAGKGSNQPQHF; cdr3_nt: TGTGCCAGCAGCTTAGTCGCAGGGAAGGGGAGCAATCAGCCCCAGCATTTT
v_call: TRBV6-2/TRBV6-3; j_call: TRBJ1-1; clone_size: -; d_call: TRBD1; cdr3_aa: CASSSVGRTGSRGMNTEAFF; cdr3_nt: TGTGCCAGCAGTTCGGTAGGGAGGACAGGTTCCCGGGGGATGAACACTGAAGCTTTCTTT
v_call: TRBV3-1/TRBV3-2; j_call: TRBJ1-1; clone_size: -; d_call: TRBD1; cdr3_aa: CASSPLRDRGTNTEAFF; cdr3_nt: TGTGCCAGCAGCCCCCTTCGGGACAGGGGTACGAACACTGAAGCTTTCTTT
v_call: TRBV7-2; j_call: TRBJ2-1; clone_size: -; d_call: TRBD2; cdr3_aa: CASSSLAGGYNEQFF; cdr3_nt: TGTGCCAGCAGCTCCCTAGCGGGGGGATACAATGAGCAGTTCTTC
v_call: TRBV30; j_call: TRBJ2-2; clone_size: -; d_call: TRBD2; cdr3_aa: CAWSLSGTSGGRYTGELFF; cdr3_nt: TGTGCCTGGAGCCTGAGCGGGACTAGCGGGGGGCGATACACCGGGGAGCTGTTTTTT
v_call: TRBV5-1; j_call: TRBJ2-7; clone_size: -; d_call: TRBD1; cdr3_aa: CASSPGQGSYEQYF; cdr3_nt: TGCGCCAGCAGCCCGGGACAGGGCTCCTACGAGCAGTACTTC
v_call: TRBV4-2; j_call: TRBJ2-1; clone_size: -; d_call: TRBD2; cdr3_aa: CASSQVEGLAGGNEQFF; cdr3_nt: TGTGCCAGCAGCCAAGTCGAAGGACTAGCGGGGGGAAATGAGCAGTTCTTC
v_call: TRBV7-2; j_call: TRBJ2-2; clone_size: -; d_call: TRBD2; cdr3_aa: CASSLTSGGTNTGELFF; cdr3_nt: TGTGCCAGCAGCTTGACTAGCGGGGGGACGAACACCGGGGAGCTGTTTTTT
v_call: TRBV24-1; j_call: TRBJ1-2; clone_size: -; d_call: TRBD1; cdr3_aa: CATSDCRGRRYGYTF; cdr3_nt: TGTGCCACCAGTGATTGTAGGGGGCGCAGATATGGCTACACCTTC